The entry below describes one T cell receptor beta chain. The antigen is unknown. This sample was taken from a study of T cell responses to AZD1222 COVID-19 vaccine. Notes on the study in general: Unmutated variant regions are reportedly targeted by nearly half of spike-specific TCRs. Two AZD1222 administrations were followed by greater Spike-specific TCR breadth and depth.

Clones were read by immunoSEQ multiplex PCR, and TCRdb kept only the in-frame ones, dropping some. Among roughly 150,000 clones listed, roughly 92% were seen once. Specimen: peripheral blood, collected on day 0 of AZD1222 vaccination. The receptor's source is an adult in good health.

The DNA of the CDR3 is TGCGCCAGCAACGACAGGGACCAAGAGACCCAGTACTTC. This sequence encodes CASNDRDQETQYF. This sequence joins TRBV5-1 and TRBJ2-5; TRBD1 agrees at 7 bases. This CDR3 spans 13 amino acids. With 6 bases clipped from V and 0 bases from J, the junction kept 2 bases outside the gene matches. Germline CDR1 is SGHRS and CDR2 is YFSETQ.